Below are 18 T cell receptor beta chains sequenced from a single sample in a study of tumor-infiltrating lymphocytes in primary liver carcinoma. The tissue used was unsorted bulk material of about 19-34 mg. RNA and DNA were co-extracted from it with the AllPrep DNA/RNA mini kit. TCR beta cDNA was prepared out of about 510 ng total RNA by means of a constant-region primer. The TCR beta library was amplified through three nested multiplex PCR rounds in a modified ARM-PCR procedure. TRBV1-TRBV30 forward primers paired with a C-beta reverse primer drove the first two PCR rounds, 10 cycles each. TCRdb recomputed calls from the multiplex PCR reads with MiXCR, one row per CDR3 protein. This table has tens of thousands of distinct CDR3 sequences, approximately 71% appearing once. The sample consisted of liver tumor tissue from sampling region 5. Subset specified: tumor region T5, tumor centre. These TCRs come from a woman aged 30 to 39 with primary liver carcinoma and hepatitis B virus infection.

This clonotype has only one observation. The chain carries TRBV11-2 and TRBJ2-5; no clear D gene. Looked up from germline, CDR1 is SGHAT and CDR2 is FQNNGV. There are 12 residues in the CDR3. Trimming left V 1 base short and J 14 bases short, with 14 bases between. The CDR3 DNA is TGTGCCAGCAGCTTAGGGCTAGAGACCCGATACTTC. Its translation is CASSLGLETRYF.

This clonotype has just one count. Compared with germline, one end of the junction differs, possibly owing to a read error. The CDR3 loop is CVSSIAGGGPWTYEQYF. DNA of the CDR3: TGTGTCAGCAGTATCGCAGGAGGGGGCCCTTGGACCTACGAGCAGTACTTC. The chain joins TRBV11-2 to TRBJ2-7; the D gene is possibly TRBD1 (7 bases). The CDR3 is 17 amino acids. Germline CDR1 and CDR2: SGHAT and FQNNGV.

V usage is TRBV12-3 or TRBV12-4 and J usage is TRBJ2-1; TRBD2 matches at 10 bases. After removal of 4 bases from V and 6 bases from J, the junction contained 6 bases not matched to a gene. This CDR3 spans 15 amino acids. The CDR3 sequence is CASSSAGGFINEQFF. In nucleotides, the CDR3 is TGTGCCAGCAGTTCAGCGGGGGGGTTTATCAATGAGCAGTTCTTC.

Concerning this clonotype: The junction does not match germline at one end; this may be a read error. The CDR3 loop is CASSRRGRGDYSYAF. CDR3 DNA: TGTGCCAGTAGCCGCAGGGGGCGCGGGGACTATAGCTACGCCTTC. V is TRBV11-2 and J is TRBJ1-2, with 8 bases fitting TRBD1. The CDR3 extends over 15 amino acids. From germline, CDR1 is SGHAT and CDR2 FQNNGV.

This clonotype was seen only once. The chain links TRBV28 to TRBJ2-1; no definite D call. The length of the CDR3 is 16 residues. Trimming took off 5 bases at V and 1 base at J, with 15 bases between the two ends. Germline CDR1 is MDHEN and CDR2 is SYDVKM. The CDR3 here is CASSPMNGSSYNEQFF. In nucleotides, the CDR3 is TGTGCCAGCAGTCCCATGAACGGGTCATCCTACAATGAGCAGTTCTTC.

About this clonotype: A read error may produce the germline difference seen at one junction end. This chain's CDR3 is CASSLTQSRYTVYF. DNA for the CDR3: TGTGCCAGCAGCTTGACCCAGAGTAGGTACACCGTATATTTC. This chain joins TRBV5-5 and TRBJ1-3; D uncertain. CDR1 is SGHKS, CDR2 YYEKEE, per germline (reference sequence). This CDR3 region has 14 residues.

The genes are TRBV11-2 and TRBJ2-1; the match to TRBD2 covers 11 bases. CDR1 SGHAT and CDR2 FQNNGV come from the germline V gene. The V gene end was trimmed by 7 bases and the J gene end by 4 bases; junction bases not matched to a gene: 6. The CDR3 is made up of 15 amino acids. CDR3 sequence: CASTSLAGGYNEQFF. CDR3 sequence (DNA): TGTGCCAGCACCTCTCTAGCGGGAGGATACAATGAGCAGTTCTTC.

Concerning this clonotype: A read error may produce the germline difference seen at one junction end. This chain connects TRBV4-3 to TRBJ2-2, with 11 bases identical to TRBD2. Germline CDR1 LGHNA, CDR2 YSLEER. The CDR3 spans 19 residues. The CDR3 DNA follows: TGCACCAGCAGCGTACTAGCGGGAGTGCCCCGTTCGAACACTGGGGAGCTGTTTTTT. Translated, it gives CTSSVLAGVPRSNTGELFF.

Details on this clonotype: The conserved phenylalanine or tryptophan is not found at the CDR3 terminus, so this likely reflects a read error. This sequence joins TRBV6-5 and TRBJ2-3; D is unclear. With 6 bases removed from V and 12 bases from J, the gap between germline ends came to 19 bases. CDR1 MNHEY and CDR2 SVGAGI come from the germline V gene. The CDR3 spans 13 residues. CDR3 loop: CASSPRPAGTQYL. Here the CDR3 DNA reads TGTGCCAGCAGCCCCCGACCCGCAGGTACACAGTATCTT.

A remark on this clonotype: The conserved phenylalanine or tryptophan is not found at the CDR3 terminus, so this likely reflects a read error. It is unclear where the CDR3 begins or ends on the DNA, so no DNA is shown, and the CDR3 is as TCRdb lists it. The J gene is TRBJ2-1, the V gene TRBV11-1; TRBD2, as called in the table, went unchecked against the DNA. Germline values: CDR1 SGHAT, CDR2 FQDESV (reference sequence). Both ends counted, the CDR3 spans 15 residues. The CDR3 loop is CASRTGTSDYNEQSY.

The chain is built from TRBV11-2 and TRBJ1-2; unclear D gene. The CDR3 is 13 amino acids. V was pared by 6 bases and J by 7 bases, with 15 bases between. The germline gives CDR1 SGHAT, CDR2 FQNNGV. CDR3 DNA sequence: TGTGCCAGCAGTCCCCTTTGGACCCGTGGCTACACCTTC. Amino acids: CASSPLWTRGYTF.

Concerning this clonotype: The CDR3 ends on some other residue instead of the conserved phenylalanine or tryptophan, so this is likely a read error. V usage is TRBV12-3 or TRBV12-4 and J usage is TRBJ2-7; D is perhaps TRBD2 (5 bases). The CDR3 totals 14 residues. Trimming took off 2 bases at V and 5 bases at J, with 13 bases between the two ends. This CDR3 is CASSLHGEGNEQYS. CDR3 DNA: TGTGCCAGCAGTTTACATGGAGAGGGCAACGAGCAGTACTCT.

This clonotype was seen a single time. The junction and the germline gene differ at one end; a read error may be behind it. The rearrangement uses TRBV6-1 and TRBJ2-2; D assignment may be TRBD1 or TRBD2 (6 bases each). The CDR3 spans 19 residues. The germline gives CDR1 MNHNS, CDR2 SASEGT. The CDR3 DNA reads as TGTGCCAGCAGTGAAATCCTTCCCGGGGGCGCCGCGAACACCGGGGAGCCGGTTTTT. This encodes CASSEILPGGAANTGEPVF.

CDR3 sequence: CGGSVDVHPPPTDTQYF. The CDR3 DNA sequence: TGTGGCGGCAGCGTAGACGTACACCCTCCACCCACAGATACGCAGTATTTT. This rearrangement joins TRBV5-4 to TRBJ2-3, with D unresolved. The CDR3 length is 17 residues. Per the germline V gene, CDR1 is SGHNT and CDR2 is YYREEE (reference sequence).

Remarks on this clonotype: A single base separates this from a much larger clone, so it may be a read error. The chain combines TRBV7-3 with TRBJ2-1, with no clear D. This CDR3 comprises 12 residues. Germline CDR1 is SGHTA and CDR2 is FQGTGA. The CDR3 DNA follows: TGTGCCAACAGCTTAACCACTGATGAGCAGTTCTTC. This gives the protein CANSLTTDEQFF.

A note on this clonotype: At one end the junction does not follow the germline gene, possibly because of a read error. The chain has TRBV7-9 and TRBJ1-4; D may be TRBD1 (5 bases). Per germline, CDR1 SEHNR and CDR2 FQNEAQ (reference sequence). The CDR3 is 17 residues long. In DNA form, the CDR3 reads TGTGCAAGCAGCTTCAACATCCCAGGGAGTTCGGACGAAAAACTGTTTTTT. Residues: CASSFNIPGSSDEKLFF.

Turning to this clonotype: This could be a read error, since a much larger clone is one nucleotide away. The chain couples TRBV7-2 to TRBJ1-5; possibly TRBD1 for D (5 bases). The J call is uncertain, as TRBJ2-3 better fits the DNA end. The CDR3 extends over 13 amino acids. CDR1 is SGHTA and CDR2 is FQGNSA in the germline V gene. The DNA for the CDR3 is TGTGCCAGCAGCTCACAGGCTCATCAGCCCCAGTATTTT. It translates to CASSSQAHQPQYF.

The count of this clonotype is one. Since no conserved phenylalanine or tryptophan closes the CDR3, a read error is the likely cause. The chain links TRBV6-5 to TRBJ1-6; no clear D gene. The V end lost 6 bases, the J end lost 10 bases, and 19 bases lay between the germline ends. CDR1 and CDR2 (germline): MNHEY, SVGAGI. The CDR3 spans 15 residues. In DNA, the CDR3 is TGTGCCAGCAGGGAAAGGAGTGCTCCCCTCTCACCCCTCCACATT. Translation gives CASRERSAPLSPLHI.